One sample yielded the 2 T cell receptor beta chains listed below, sequenced in a study of synovial regulatory T cells in juvenile arthritis. The method was immunoSEQ multiplex PCR; TCRdb's version includes in-frame clones alone and lacks a portion of them. The table counts about 2,300 clones; roughly 13% lies in the top ten. Synovial fluid was collected with matched peripheral blood from each patient with active arthritis. Sample: Treg cells from the synovium. These receptors came from a donor between 2 and 29 years old with juvenile idiopathic arthritis.

This clone is identified as medium-sized from frequency. The CDR3 is CASSDAEGGYEQYF. The J gene is TRBJ2-7, the V gene TRBV10-1; TCRdb returns TRBD1, unconfirmable since there is no DNA. Germline V CDR1 and CDR2: WNHNN, SYGVQD (reference sequence). The CDR3 has 14 amino acids. The entry carries no DNA sequence.

This clone counts as medium-sized by frequency. This rearrangement joins TRBV2 to TRBJ2-7. The CDR3 covers 12 residues. No DNA is given. Looked up from germline, CDR1 is SNHLY and CDR2 is FYNNEI. The CDR3 region is CASSEWTYEQYF. The full variable domain, in which reference TRBV2 and TRBJ2-7 provide the parts outside the CDR3, is EPEVTQTPSHQVTQMGQEVILRCVPISNHLYFYWYRQILGQKVEFLVSFYNNEISEKSEIFDDQFSVERPDGSNFTLKIRSTKLEDSAMYFCASSEWTYEQYFGPGTRLTVT.